These T cell receptor beta chains were read from a single sample in a study of CD8+ T cells in alopecia areata. The data were produced by immunoSEQ multiplex PCR, yet TCRdb's version contains in-frame clones alone and is incomplete. Of some 150,000 clones in the sample, roughly four fifths were seen once. This sample comprised CD8+ T cells sorted from blood, obtained at week 4, from a patient treated with tofacitinib. These receptors were taken from a human donor with alopecia areata. The CDR3 runs from the conserved cysteine through the conserved F or W. The D gene is left open where the match is weak. Where a row states a size, it is once, few, many or the class of an expanded clone; other rows omit it.

cdr3_nt	cdr3_aa	d_call	clone_size	j_call	v_call	cdr3_length
TGTGCCAGCAGTTACCGTGAGAACACCGGGGAGCTGTTTTTT	CASSYRENTGELFF	-	-	TRBJ2-2	TRBV6-5	14
TGCGCCAGCAGCCAGTTTACGGGGGGGCACGAGACCCAGTACTTC	CASSQFTGGHETQYF	TRBD2	-	TRBJ2-5	TRBV4-1	15
TGTGCCAGCAGCTTGGGAGTAGGGGAGCTGTTTTTT	CASSLGVGELFF	-	few	TRBJ2-2	TRBV7-9	12
TGTGCCAGCAGCGTTAAACCCGGGACTAGCACAGATACGCAGTATTTT	CASSVKPGTSTDTQYF	-	-	TRBJ2-3	TRBV7-3	16
TGTGCCAGCAACCGCCGAACAGGGGAGAGCTATGGCTACACCTTC	CASNRRTGESYGYTF	TRBD1	few	TRBJ1-2	TRBV7-2	15
TGTGCCAGTAGTAGGCGGGGGAGCACAGATACGCAGTATTTT	CASSRRGSTDTQYF	TRBD2	-	TRBJ2-3	TRBV19	14
TGTGCCAGCAGCGAAAAAGGGGAGACCCAGTACTTC	CASSEKGETQYF	-	-	TRBJ2-5	TRBV13	12
TGTGCCAGCAGCTTAATTCCTAGCGGGGCCAGCTCCTACGAGCAGTACTTC	CASSLIPSGASSYEQYF	TRBD2	-	TRBJ2-7	TRBV7-2	17
TGCGCCAGCAGGTTACAGCCTAGGGTCGCGGTGGATACGCAGTATTTT	CASRLQPRVAVDTQYF	-	-	TRBJ2-3	TRBV23-1	16
TGTGCCAGCAGCTTGGACAGGGCCTACGAGCAGTACTTC	CASSLDRAYEQYF	TRBD1	-	TRBJ2-7	TRBV7-9	13
TGTGCCAGTAGCAAGACGGGGAGGTCGACTGAAGCTTTCTTT	CASSKTGRSTEAFF	-	-	TRBJ1-1	TRBV19	14
TGTGCCAGCAGAGGGGACCGCACCGGGGAGCTGTTTTTT	CASRGDRTGELFF	-	-	TRBJ2-2	TRBV5-4	13
TGCGCCAGCAGCCGTAACACAGGAGACATGAACACTGAAGCTTTCTTT	CASSRNTGDMNTEAFF	-	-	TRBJ1-1	TRBV4-3	16
TGTGCCAGCAGCTTATTAGAAGGGAAGGAGACCCAGTACTTC	CASSLLEGKETQYF	-	-	TRBJ2-5	TRBV7-6	14
TGCGCCAGCAGTGGATTACTCGGCGTCACGTACGGCTACACCTTC	CASSGLLGVTYGYTF	-	-	TRBJ1-2	TRBV10-1	15
TGTGCCAGCAGTTTGGGAAACACAGATACGCAGTATTTT	CASSLGNTDTQYF	-	many	TRBJ2-3	TRBV27	13
TGTGCCAGCAGCCCACCGACTAGTGTACAGGAGTTCTTC	CASSPPTSVQEFF	-	once	TRBJ2-1	TRBV7-9	13
TGTGCCAGCTCACCCGCGGCGGGGACCTGGAACACTGAAGCTTTCTTT	CASSPAAGTWNTEAFF	-	few	TRBJ1-1	TRBV18	16
TGTGCCAGCAGCTTACCAGGGACAGCCCATGAAAAACTGTTTTTT	CASSLPGTAHEKLFF	TRBD1	-	TRBJ1-4	TRBV7-9	15
TGCAGCGCGCGGGGAGACACCGGGGAGCTGTTTTTT	CSARGDTGELFF	-	-	TRBJ2-2	TRBV29-1	12
TGCGCCAGCAGCCAAGCAGGGTTCAACGAGCAGTACTTC	CASSQAGFNEQYF	-	-	TRBJ2-7	TRBV4-1	13
TGTGCCAGCAGCCAACTGAACACTGAAGCTTTCTTT	CASSQLNTEAFF	-	-	TRBJ1-1	TRBV14	12
TGTGCCAGCAGTCCCGGACAGGGGAAATACGAGCAGTACTTC	CASSPGQGKYEQYF	TRBD1	-	TRBJ2-7	TRBV6-5	14
TGCGCCAGCAGTCAGATCAACTACAGGGGAGCCTACAATGAGCAGTTCTTC	CASSQINYRGAYNEQFF	TRBD1	-	TRBJ2-1	TRBV23-1	17
TGCGCCAGCAGCCAAGAGAGGATCACTGAAGCTTTCTTT	CASSQERITEAFF	-	-	TRBJ1-1	TRBV4-3	13
TGTGCCAGCAGCCGTACAGGGGTTTCCAACTATGGCTACACCTTC	CASSRTGVSNYGYTF	TRBD1	-	TRBJ1-2	TRBV14	15
TGTGCCAGCAGTGAAAGGGCAGCCGGGGAGCTGTTTTTT	CASSERAAGELFF	-	-	TRBJ2-2	TRBV2	13
TGTGCCAGCAGTGACCGGACAGGGAGCACAGATACGCAGTATTTT	CASSDRTGSTDTQYF	TRBD1	-	TRBJ2-3	TRBV6-4	15
TGTGCCAGCAGTTACAGCGACAATGAAAAACTGTTTTTT	CASSYSDNEKLFF	-	-	TRBJ1-4	TRBV6-5	13
TGTGCCTGGAGTTTTGACGCCGGGGAGCTGTTTTTT	CAWSFDAGELFF	-	-	TRBJ2-2	TRBV30	12
TGCGCCAGCAGCCAAGACGTCGACATTCGGAACACTGAAGCTTTCTTT	CASSQDVDIRNTEAFF	-	-	TRBJ1-1	TRBV4-1	16
TGCGCCAGCAGTCAATCTATATCACTCTCTGGAAACACCATATATTTT	CASSQSISLSGNTIYF	-	-	TRBJ1-3	TRBV23-1	16
TGTGCCAGCAGCTTGCGTGGGGGGGCCTTGGATGAGCAGTTCTTC	CASSLRGGALDEQFF	-	-	TRBJ2-1	TRBV7-9	15
TGTGCCAGCAGTTACTCCCCCGGGACTAGCACAGATACGCAGTATTTT	CASSYSPGTSTDTQYF	-	-	TRBJ2-3	TRBV6-5	16
TGCGCCAGCAGCTTGGGAAGCAATGAGCAGTTCTTC	CASSLGSNEQFF	-	-	TRBJ2-1	TRBV5-1	12
TGTGCCAGCAGCAACCTAGCGGGGGCAACAGATACGCAGTATTTT	CASSNLAGATDTQYF	TRBD2	-	TRBJ2-3	TRBV7-8	15
TGTGCCAGCAGCCCTGGGACAGCGAACACTGAAGCTTTCTTT	CASSPGTANTEAFF	TRBD1	-	TRBJ1-1	TRBV27	14
TGTGCCAGCACCGGGGTGGACTATGGCTACACCTTC	CASTGVDYGYTF	-	-	TRBJ1-2	TRBV2	12
TGCGCCAGCAGCCAGGAACATACAGGGACAGGGCGTGAAGCTTTCTTT	CASSQEHTGTGREAFF	TRBD1	once	TRBJ1-1	TRBV4-1	16
TGCGCCAGCAGCCAGAACTCCGGGACAGGGGGATCACCCCTCCACTTT	CASSQNSGTGGSPLHF	TRBD1	-	TRBJ1-6	TRBV4-1	16
TGTGCCAGCAGCTCACGCCAGGGGGTCACCGGGGAGCTGTTTTTT	CASSSRQGVTGELFF	TRBD1	-	TRBJ2-2	TRBV7-9	15
TGTGCCAGCAGCTTGGAGCAAAATGTGTGGGGCTACACCTTC	CASSLEQNVWGYTF	-	-	TRBJ1-2	TRBV5-4	14
TGCGCCAGCAGCTCTCCGACAGGGGGACCTAGCACAGATACGCAGTATTTT	CASSSPTGGPSTDTQYF	TRBD1	-	TRBJ2-3	TRBV5-1	17
TGTGCCAGCAGCCATGGACCCACGGCACGGGTGGACGTTCGGGACCTCTACAATGAGCAGTTCTTC	CASSHGPTARVDVRDLYNEQFF	-	few	TRBJ2-1	TRBV14	22
TGTGCCAGCAGCCCACGGTCGGGACGGCTCTACGAGCAGTACTTC	CASSPRSGRLYEQYF	-	-	TRBJ2-7	TRBV7-9	15
TGTGCCTCTTCATCGGACAGGGGTCCTTTCACTGAAGCTTTCTTT	CASSSDRGPFTEAFF	TRBD1	-	TRBJ1-1	TRBV15	15
TGTGCCAGCAGTCCTCAGGGTGGCGAGCAGTACTTC	CASSPQGGEQYF	-	-	TRBJ2-7	TRBV27	12
TGTGCCAGCAGTGAGGGAGGACAGACCCTCAATGAGCAGTTCTTC	CASSEGGQTLNEQFF	-	-	TRBJ2-1	TRBV2	15
TGTGCCAGCAGCCCTTCGCAGGGGGGCGCAGACAACGAGCAGTACTTC	CASSPSQGGADNEQYF	-	-	TRBJ2-7	TRBV4-2	16
TGTGCCAGCAGCCCCCCTGGGAGGGGGTACGAGCAGTACTTC	CASSPPGRGYEQYF	-	-	TRBJ2-7	TRBV11-2	14
TGCGCCAGCAGCCAGGATCCTAGCGGTCCAAGCTCCTACAATGAGCAGTTCTTC	CASSQDPSGPSSYNEQFF	TRBD2	once	TRBJ2-1	TRBV4-1	18